This TCR beta chain was obtained from a study of PD-1 blockade in classical Hodgkin lymphoma. This table comes from immunoSEQ multiplex PCR, and its TCRdb copy is limited to in-frame clones, with some not included. This sample has tens of thousands of clones, with over 90% found just once. This CDR3 is built from 13 residues. V lost 10 bases, J lost 1 base, and 13 bases lay in between. The germline V gene encodes CDR1 LNHDA and CDR2 SQIVND (reference sequence). Comment on this clone: Its matching antigen is unknown.

Time point reported: newly diagnosed, previously untreated cHL patient sample. The comparison group had newly diagnosed, previously untreated classical Hodgkin lymphoma. Study observations and caveats: Lower baseline TCR diversity was reported for newly diagnosed patients than for healthy donors. Repertoire differences have undefined causes, possibly disease activity or prior therapy.

This chain joins TRBV19 and TRBJ1-1, with a tentative D call TRBD1 (6 bases). This TCR derives from a human donor with classical Hodgkin lymphoma. What was sequenced was peripheral blood mononuclear cells (PBMCs). CDR3 bases: TGTGCCACCAGACAGGCCCCGAACACTGAAGCTTTCTTT. Its translation is CATRQAPNTEAFF.